The clone carrying this T cell receptor (beta chain) appeared once. The assay was immunoSEQ multiplex PCR, and TCRdb's table has in-frame clones only and misses some. The repertoire holds about 2.3 million clones, with about nine tenths as singletons. This entry comes from a study of shared clonotypes between healthy human individuals. This CDR3 is 15 amino acids long. Per germline, CDR1 SGDLS and CDR2 YYNGEE. The V end lost 0 bases, the J end lost 4 bases, and 13 bases lay between the germline ends. The chain carries TRBV9 and TRBJ1-2; no definite D call. The receptor's source is a man aged 18 to 29 in good health. Some clones in this sample may be carry-over from other donors' samples. The sequenced sample was naive CD4+ T cells from PBMCs. Subset indicated: CD45RA+ positively selected. CDR3 in amino acids: CASSVGGSPFYGYTF. CDR3 coding DNA: TGTGCCAGCAGCGTAGGAGGGAGTCCTTTCTATGGCTACACCTTC.